These T cell receptor beta chains were read from a single sample in a study of T cells in Graves' hyperthyroidism and ophthalmopathy. MiXCR, applied by TCRdb to the multiplex PCR reads, yields one record per CDR3 protein. The table lists roughly 380,000 distinct CDR3 sequences, approximately 15% of them singletons. Sample: blood. Receptor source: a woman aged 18 to 35 with Graves' hyperthyroidism. The CDR3 runs from the conserved cysteine through the conserved F or W. Fields, in order: V gene, J gene, CDR3 protein.

TRBV13	TRBJ1-4	CASSWDRGPKVEEKLFF
TRBV2	TRBJ1-2	CASSPLTGGPGYTF
TRBV12-3/TRBV12-4	TRBJ2-2	CASRSLDRNTGELFF
TRBV6-6	TRBJ2-1	CASSYSTGADEQFF
TRBV24-1	TRBJ2-3	CATSDRTGDTQYF
TRBV12-3/TRBV12-4	TRBJ2-5	CASSTRRPGTQYF
TRBV14	TRBJ2-5	CASSQLSSGGLTQYF
TRBV3-1	TRBJ1-5	CASSQGTNNQPQHF
TRBV7-2	TRBJ2-6	CASSTHHASGANVLTF
TRBV12-3/TRBV12-4	TRBJ2-3	CASTDMDRGNTDTQYF
TRBV30	TRBJ2-5	CAWSDGLAGEETQYF
TRBV20-1	TRBJ2-2	CSARSGWTSGSAGELFF
TRBV6-9	TRBJ2-3	CASSSHTPDTQYF
TRBV3-1	TRBJ2-3	CASSHGTSETTDTQYF
TRBV29-1	TRBJ2-1	CSVRTGTTPYNEQFF
TRBV6-1	TRBJ2-7	CASRDPGLAVYEQYF
TRBV2	TRBJ1-1	CASSVWGRPEAFF
TRBV7-2	TRBJ1-5	CASSFQGASNQPQHF
TRBV27	TRBJ1-1	CASSPFWGLGRVNTEAFF
TRBV7-3	TRBJ2-1	CASSPVGLAGGPEYNEQFF
TRBV14	TRBJ2-5	CASSQLKRTLQETQYF
TRBV7-3	TRBJ2-2	CASSQVVGSGSLNTGELFF
TRBV28	TRBJ2-5	CASSYQGGVETQYF
TRBV20-1	TRBJ2-5	CSARVAGGPSILETQYF
TRBV5-1	TRBJ2-7	CASSPDRAAYEQYF
TRBV20-1	TRBJ2-3	CSASLAGVADTQYF